This T cell receptor (beta chain) derives from a study of breast tumors, draining lymph nodes, adjacent tissues. Axillary draining lymph nodes of breast cancer patients supplied the node samples. Each CDR3 protein is one row after TCRdb ran MiXCR on the multiplex PCR reads. The table lists over 250,000 distinct CDR3 sequences, about 30% of them singletons. Study-wide points: Tumor and nontumor repertoires were significantly more similar in luminal-like than in basal-like breast cancer. The data were judged consistent with most tumor T cells coming from lymph node and expanding in tumor. Tumors had less TCR diversity than lymph nodes, more than nontumor tissue.

Of note for this clonotype: Antigen specificity is unknown.

This receptor was identified in a female donor with breast cancer. Some clones in this sample may be carry-over from other donors' samples. The sample taken for sequencing was axillary lymph node tissue.

CDR3 sequence reads: CASSHRASGDYEQYF. The CDR3 DNA reads TGTGCCAGCAGTCACCGGGCTAGCGGGGACTACGAGCAGTACTTC. This sequence joins TRBV6-5 and TRBJ2-7, with 9 bases that match TRBD2. With V trimmed by 5 bases and J by 3 bases, 8 bases remained unmatched. Germline V gene data show CDR1 as MNHEY and CDR2 as SVGAGI. The CDR3 is 15 amino acids.